This TCR beta chain derives from a study of shared clonotypes between healthy human individuals. Notes on the study in general: The diversity represented, both genetic and in exposure history, was limited by few donors.

Germline lookup yields CDR1 SGHAT and CDR2 FQNNGV. The length of the CDR3 is 14 residues. The ends were cut back, 0 bases at V and 7 bases at J, with 10 bases in the middle. TCRdb's copy holds only in-frame clones and misses some; the assay was immunoSEQ multiplex PCR. Of 2.3 million or so clones listed, 85% to 95% are singletons. About this clone: What it binds is not known.

The sample taken for sequencing was naive CD4+ T cells from PBMCs. Subset reported: CD45RA+ positively selected. The TCR sequence derives from a man younger than 35 in good health. Some clones in this sample may be carry-over from other donors' samples. V gene TRBV11-2 combines with J gene TRBJ2-1; a possible D gene is TRBD2 (5 bases). CDR3 sequence: CASSLDPGRNEQFF. The DNA of the CDR3 is TGTGCCAGCAGCTTAGACCCGGGAAGGAATGAGCAGTTCTTC.